There are a few counts of the clone carrying this T cell receptor (beta chain). No antigen is known for it. This sample stems from a study of vaccination and CD4 T cells after COVID-19. In the study overall: From HCoV-229E, HCoV-OC43, HCoV-NL63 and SARS-CoV-2, overlapping spike peptides were used to stimulate the cells.

Once obtained from cultured CD4+ T cells, the DNA was sequenced using the Oncomine TCR Beta short-read assay. In TCRdb, the PCR reads were re-called with MiXCR into one record per CDR3 protein. Of fewer than 15,000 distinct CDR3 sequences in the sample, under 55% were seen once. The treatment: roughly ten-day PBMC culture with coronavirus spike peptide pools or control peptides (ViraFEST assay). The authors cultured approximately 2.1 million PBMCs per well with 10 IU/ml IL-2 and about 10 ug/ml peptide pools. The CDR3 totals 13 residues. Germline lookup yields CDR1 MNHNS and CDR2 SASEGT. V lost 6 bases and J 1 base, leaving 9 bases between the germline ends.

The sequence came from a human donor who had recovered from COVID-19. The chain recombines TRBV6-1 with TRBJ1-1; unclear D gene. Here the sequenced sample was CD4+ T cells from blood, cultured in vitro, taken after SARS-CoV-2 vaccination. The CDR3 DNA sequence: TGTGCCAGCAGCGTTCAGAAGAACACTGAAGCTTTCTTT. Translated: CASSVQKNTEAFF.